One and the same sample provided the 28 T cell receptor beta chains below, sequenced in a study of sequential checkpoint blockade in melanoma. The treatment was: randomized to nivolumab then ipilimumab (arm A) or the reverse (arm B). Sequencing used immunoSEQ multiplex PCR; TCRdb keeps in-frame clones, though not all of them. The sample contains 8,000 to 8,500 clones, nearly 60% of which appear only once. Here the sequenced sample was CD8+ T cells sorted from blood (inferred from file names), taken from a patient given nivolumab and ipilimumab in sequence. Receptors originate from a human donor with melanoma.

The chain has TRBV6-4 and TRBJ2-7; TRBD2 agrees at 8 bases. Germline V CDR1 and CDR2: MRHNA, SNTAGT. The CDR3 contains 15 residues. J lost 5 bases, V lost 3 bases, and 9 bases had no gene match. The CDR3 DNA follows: TGTGCCAGCAGTGATTTCGGGGGGGCTGGAGACGAGCAGTACTTC. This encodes CASSDFGGAGDEQYF.

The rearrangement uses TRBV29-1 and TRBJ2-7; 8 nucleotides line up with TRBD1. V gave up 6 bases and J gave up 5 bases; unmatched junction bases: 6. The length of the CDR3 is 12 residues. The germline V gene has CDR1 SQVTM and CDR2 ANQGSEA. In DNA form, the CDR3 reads TGCAGCGTAGCCGGACAGGGCGACGAGCAGTACTTC. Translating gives CSVAGQGDEQYF.

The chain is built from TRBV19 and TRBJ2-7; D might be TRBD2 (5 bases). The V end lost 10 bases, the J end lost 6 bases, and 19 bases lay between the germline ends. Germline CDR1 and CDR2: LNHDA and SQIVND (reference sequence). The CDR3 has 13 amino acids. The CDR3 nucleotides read TGTGCCACTGGACTCGGGCAGGCAAGCGAGCAGTACTTC. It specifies CATGLGQASEQYF.

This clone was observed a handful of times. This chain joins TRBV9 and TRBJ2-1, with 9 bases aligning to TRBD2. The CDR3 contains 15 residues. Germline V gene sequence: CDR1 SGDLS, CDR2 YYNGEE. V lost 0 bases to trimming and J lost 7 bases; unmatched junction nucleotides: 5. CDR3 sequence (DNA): TGTGCCAGCAGCGTAGTAGGACTAGCGAGGAATGAGCAGTTCTTC. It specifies CASSVVGLARNEQFF. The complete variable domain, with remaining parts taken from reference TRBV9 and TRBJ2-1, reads DSGVTQTPKHLITATGQRVTLRCSPRSGDLSVYWYQQSLDQGLQFLIQYYNGEERAKGNILERFSAQQFPDLHSELNLSSLELGDSALYFCASSVVGLARNEQFFGPGTRLTVL.

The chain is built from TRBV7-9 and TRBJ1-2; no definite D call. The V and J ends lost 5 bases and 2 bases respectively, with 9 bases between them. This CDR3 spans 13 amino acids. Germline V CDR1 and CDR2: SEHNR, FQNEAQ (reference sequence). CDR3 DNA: TGTGCCAGCAGCCTCCCGGAGAACTATGGCTACACCTTC. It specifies CASSLPENYGYTF.

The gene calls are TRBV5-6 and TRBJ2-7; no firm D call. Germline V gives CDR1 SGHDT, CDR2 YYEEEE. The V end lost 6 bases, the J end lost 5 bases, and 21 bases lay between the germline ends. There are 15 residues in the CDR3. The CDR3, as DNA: TGTGCCAGCAAAGATTTGGGCGTCGGCCTCCACGAGCAGTACTTC. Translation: CASKDLGVGLHEQYF. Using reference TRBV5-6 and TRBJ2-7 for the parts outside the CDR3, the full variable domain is DAGVTQSPTHLIKTRGQQVTLRCSPKSGHDTVSWYQQALGQGPQFIFQYYEEEERQRGNFPDRFSGHQFPNYSSELNVNALLLGDSALYLCASKDLGVGLHEQYFGPGTRLTVT.

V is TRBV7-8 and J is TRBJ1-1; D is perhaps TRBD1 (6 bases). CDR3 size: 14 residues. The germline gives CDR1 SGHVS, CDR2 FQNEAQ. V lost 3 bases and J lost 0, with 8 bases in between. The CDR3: CASSLTGLNTEAFF. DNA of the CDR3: TGTGCCAGCAGCTTGACAGGCTTGAACACTGAAGCTTTCTTT.

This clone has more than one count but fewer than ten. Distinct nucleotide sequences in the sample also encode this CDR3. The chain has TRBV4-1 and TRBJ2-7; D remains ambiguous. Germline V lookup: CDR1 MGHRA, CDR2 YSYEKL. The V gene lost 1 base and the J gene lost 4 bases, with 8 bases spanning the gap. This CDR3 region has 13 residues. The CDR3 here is CASSQGSQYEQYF. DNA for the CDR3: TGCGCCAGCAGCCAAGGATCCCAGTACGAGCAGTACTTC.

DNA of the CDR3: TGTGCCAGCAGCGCAAGGGACAGCTCCTATAATTCACCCCTCCACTTT. Translating it yields CASSARDSSYNSPLHF. J is TRBJ1-6 and V is TRBV7-9; 7 bases align to TRBD1. This CDR3 contains 16 residues. Germline V lookup: CDR1 SEHNR, CDR2 FQNEAQ (reference sequence). The V and J ends lost 5 bases and 0 bases, in that order; junction bases with no gene match: 4.

The CDR3: CAWSVMGGGYTEAFF. DNA for the CDR3: TGTGCCTGGAGTGTAATGGGAGGGGGATACACTGAAGCTTTCTTT. The chain employs TRBV30 and TRBJ1-1; a possible D gene is TRBD1 (6 bases). V was cut by 0 bases and J by 3 bases, with 14 bases left in between. The CDR3 is made up of 15 amino acids. Germline CDR1 GTSNPN, CDR2 SVGIG (reference sequence).

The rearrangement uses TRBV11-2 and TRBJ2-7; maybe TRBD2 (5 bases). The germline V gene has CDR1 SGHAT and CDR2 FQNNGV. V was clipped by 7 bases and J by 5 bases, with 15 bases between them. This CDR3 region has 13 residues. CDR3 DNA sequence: TGTGCCAGCAAGGGTCCGGGGTGGGACGAGCAGTACTTC. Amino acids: CASKGPGWDEQYF.

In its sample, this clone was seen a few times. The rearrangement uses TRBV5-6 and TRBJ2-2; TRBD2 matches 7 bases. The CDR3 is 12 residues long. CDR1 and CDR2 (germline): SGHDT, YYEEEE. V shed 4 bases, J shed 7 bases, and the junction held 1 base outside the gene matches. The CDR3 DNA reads TGTGCCAGCAGCCCGGGGGGCGGGGAGCTGTTTTTT. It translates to CASSPGGGELFF.

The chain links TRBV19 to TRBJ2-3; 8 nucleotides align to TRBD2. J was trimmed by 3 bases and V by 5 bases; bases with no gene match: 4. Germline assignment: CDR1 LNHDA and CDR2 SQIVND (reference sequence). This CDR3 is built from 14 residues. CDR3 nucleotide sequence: TGTGCCAGTAGTTATCCTAGCGGGACAGATACGCAGTATTTT. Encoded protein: CASSYPSGTDTQYF.

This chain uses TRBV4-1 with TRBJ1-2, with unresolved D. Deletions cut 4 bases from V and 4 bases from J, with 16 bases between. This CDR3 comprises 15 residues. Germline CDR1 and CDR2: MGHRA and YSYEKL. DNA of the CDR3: TGCGCCAGCAGCCCCAAGACGAGGCCGTTCTATGGCTACACCTTC. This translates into CASSPKTRPFYGYTF.

The CDR3 DNA sequence: TGTGCCAGCAGCTTAAGTGGGCGCCCCCTCCACTTT. Its protein product is CASSLSGRPLHF. This sequence joins TRBV11-2 and TRBJ1-6, with no clear D. Germline-derived CDR1 and CDR2 are SGHAT and FQNNGV. This CDR3 is 12 amino acids long. Trimming shortened V by 2 bases and J by 13 bases, and 9 bases separated the two germline ends.

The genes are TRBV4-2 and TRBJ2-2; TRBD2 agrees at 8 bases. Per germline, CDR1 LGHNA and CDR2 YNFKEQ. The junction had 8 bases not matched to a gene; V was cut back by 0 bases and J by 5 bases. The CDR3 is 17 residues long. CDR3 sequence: CASSQDWSGGVTGELFF. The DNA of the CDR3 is TGTGCCAGCAGCCAAGATTGGTCCGGGGGGGTGACCGGGGAGCTGTTTTTT.

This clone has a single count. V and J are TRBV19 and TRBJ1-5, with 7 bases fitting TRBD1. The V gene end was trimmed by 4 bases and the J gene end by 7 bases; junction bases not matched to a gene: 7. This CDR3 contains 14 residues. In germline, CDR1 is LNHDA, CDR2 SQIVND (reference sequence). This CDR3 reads CASSTTGFWQPQHF. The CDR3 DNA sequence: TGTGCCAGTAGTACGACAGGGTTTTGGCAGCCCCAGCATTTT.

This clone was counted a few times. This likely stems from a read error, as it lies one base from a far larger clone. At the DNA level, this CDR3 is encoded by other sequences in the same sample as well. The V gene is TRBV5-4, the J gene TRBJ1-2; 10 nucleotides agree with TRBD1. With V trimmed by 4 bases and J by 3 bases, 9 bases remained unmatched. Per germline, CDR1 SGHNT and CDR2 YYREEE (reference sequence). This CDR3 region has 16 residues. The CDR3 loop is CASSQPGQGTDYGYTF. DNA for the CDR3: TGTGCCAGCAGCCAACCGGGACAGGGGACGGACTATGGCTACACCTTC.

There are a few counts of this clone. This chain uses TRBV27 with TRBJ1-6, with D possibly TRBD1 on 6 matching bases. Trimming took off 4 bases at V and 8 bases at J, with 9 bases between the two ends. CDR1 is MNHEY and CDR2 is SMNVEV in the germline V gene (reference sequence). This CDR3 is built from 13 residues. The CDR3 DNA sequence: TGTGCCAGCAGTTCCAGGGGTGATTCACCCCTCCACTTT. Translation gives CASSSRGDSPLHF.

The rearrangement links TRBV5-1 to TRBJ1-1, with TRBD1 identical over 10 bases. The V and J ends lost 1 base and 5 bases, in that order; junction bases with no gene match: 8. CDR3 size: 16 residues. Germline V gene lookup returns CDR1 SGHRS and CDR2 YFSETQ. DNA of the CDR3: TGCGCCAGCAGCTTGTGGGACAGGGGTGCGAATACTGAAGCTTTCTTT. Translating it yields CASSLWDRGANTEAFF.

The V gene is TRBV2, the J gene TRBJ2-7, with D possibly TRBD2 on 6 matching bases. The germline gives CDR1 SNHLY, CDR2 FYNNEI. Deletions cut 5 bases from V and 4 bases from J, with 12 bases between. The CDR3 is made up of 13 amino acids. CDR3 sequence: CASSLFGGYEQYF. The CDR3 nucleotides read TGTGCCAGCAGTTTATTCGGGGGTTACGAGCAGTACTTC.

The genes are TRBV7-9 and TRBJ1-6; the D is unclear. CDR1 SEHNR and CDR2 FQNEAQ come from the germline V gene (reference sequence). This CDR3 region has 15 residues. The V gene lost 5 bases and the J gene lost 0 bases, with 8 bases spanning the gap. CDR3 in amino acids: CASSPSASYNSPLHF. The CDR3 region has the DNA TGTGCCAGCAGCCCTAGCGCCTCCTATAATTCACCCCTCCACTTT.

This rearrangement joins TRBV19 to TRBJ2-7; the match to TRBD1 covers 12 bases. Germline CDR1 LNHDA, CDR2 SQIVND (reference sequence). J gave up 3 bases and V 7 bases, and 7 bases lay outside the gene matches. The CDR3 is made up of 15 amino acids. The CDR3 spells CASTPGTGGFYEQYF. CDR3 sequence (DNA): TGTGCCAGTACCCCCGGGACAGGGGGCTTCTACGAGCAGTACTTC. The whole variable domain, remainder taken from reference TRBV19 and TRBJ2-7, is DGGITQSPKYLFRKEGQNVTLSCEQNLNHDAMYWYRQDPGQGLRLIYYSQIVNDFQKGDIAEGYSVSREKKESFPLTVTSAQKNPTAFYLCASTPGTGGFYEQYFGPGTRLTVT.

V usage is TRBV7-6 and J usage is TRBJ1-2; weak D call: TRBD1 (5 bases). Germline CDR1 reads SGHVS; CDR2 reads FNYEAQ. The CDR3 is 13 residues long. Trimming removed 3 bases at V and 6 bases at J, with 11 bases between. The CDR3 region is CASSFNARDGYTF. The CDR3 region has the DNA TGTGCCAGCAGCTTCAACGCCAGGGATGGCTACACCTTC.

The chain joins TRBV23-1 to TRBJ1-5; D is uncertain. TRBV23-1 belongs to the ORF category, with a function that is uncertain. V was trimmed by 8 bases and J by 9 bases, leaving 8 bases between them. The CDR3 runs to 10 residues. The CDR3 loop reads CASQMPPQHF. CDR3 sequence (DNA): TGCGCCAGCCAGATGCCGCCCCAGCATTTT.

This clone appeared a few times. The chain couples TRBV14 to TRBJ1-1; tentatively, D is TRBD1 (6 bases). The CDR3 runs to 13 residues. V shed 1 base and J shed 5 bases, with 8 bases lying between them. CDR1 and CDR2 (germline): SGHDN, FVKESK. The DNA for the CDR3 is TGTGCCAGCAGCCAAGTTCAGGGGACTGAAGCTTTCTTT. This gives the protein CASSQVQGTEAFF. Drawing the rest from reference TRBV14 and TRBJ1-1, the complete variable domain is EAGVTQFPSHSVIEKGQTVTLRCDPISGHDNLYWYRRVMGKEIKFLLHFVKESKQDESGMPNNRFLAERTGGTYSTLKVQPAELEDSGVYFCASSQVQGTEAFFGQGTRLTVV.

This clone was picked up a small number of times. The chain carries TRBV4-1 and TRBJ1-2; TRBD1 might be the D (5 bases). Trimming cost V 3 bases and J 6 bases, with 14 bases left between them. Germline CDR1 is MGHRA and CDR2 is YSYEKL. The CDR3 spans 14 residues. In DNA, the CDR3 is TGCGCCAGCAGCCAGGGGCCGTCTTGGGATGGCTACACCTTC. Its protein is CASSQGPSWDGYTF.

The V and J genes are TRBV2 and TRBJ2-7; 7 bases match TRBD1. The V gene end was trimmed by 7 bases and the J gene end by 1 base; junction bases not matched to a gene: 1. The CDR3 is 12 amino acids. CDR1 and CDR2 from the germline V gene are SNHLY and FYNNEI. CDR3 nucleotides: TGTGCCAGCACGGGACAGTCCTACGAGCAGTACTTC. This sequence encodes CASTGQSYEQYF. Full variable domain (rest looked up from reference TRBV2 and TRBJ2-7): EPEVTQTPSHQVTQMGQEVILRCVPISNHLYFYWYRQILGQKVEFLVSFYNNEISEKSEIFDDQFSVERPDGSNFTLKIRSTKLEDSAMYFCASTGQSYEQYFGPGTRLTVT.